This T cell receptor beta chain was recovered during a study of shared clonotypes between healthy human individuals. Study information: Three plates were used per donor for CD4 naive, three for CD4 memory, two for CD8 naive and one for CD8 memory.

Whole-study results and caveats: Depth of sequencing was expected to influence donor clonotype sharing.

Profiled with immunoSEQ multiplex PCR; TCRdb holds only in-frame clones, not every one. The data contain some 2.4 million clones, more than 85% of them singletons. Donors, without exception, were Caucasian adults residing in Nashville, Tennessee. Germline CDR1 reads SGHTA; CDR2 reads FQGNSA. CDR3 length equals 17 residues. The junction had 13 bases not matched to a gene; V was cut back by 6 bases and J by 3 bases. As for this clone: Its target is not known.

The chain recombines TRBV7-2 with TRBJ2-1, with 8 positions matching TRBD1. Source material: naive CD4+ T cells from PBMCs. The subset is: CD45RA+ positively selected. The clonotype was recovered from a young man in good health. Some clones in this sample may be carry-over from other donors' samples. CDR3 loop: CASREARGQGDYNEQFF. For the CDR3, the DNA is TGTGCCAGCAGGGAGGCCAGGGGGCAGGGGGACTACAATGAGCAGTTCTTC.